This TCR beta chain emerged from a study of stem cell transplantation in POMP-related autoinflammatory disease. About the research overall: Before transplant, CD4+ T cells skewed naive and CD8+ proportions were low.

On this clone: The antigen is not known.

This CDR3 contains 16 residues. V was shortened by 3 bases and J by 5 bases, with 16 bases between the two germline ends. The germline V gene has CDR1 LNHDA and CDR2 SQIVND (reference sequence). Assay: immunoSEQ multiplex PCR; the TCRdb copy retains only in-frame clones and omits some. The sample includes tens of thousands of clones, approximately 91% of them seen just once. Study conclusions and caveats: Across all analyzed T-cell subsets, patients with PRAID tended toward reduced diversity and increased clonality.

The chain recombines TRBV19 with TRBJ1-4, with D perhaps TRBD1 (5 bases). The sequence was collected from a human patient with POMP-related autoinflammation and immune dysregulation (PRAID). The graft donor may have contributed some T cells. The sequenced sample was CD4+ T cells from PBMCs, obtained after stem cell transplantation. CDR3 sequence reads: CASSISWGTLNEKLFF. The CDR3 DNA sequence: TGTGCCAGTAGTATCTCTTGGGGGACCTTAAATGAAAAACTGTTTTTT.